This T cell receptor (beta chain) was retrieved from a study of CD8+CD57+ T cells in acquired aplastic anemia. Concerning this clonotype: Its target is unknown. Since the CDR3 does not end with the conserved phenylalanine or tryptophan, this likely comes from a read error. The limits of the CDR3 on the DNA are not certain, so only TCRdb's listed CDR3 is given.

The CDR3 spans 13 amino acids, including both terminal residues. The germline V gene encodes CDR1 SGHVS and CDR2 FNYEAQ. Broader study findings: Patients and healthy controls showed no significant CD8+ Simpson's diversity difference.

Template material for TCR beta VDJ and CDR3 profiling consisted of genomic DNA. A single record per CDR3 protein comes from TCRdb applying MiXCR to the reads. Counted here are hundreds of thousands of distinct CDR3 sequences, about two thirds occurring once; the ten biggest clones make up 3.5% to 4.5%. V and J are TRBV7-6 and TRBJ2-1; the table's D call TRBD1 went unverified against the DNA. Sample: sorted CD4+, CD8+, or CD8+CD57+ T cells (not recorded which) from PBMCs. This TCR was recovered from a human donor in good health, serving as a control. The CDR3 reads CASSRLRGSNTGV.